The 15 T cell receptor beta chains in this list originate from one sample, sequenced in a study of T-cell reconstitution after alpha-beta-depleted transplantation in children. Unique molecular identifiers were built into the TCRbeta library. MiXCR was run by TCRdb on the PCR reads, yielding one entry per CDR3 protein. The sample lists around 680,000 distinct CDR3 sequences, approximately 15% seen once, with approximately 1% in the top ten. The sample here was PBMCs from the stem cell graft donor, taken from the stem cell graft. The receptors stem from a human donor who donated a stem cell graft to a child with acute myeloid leukemia.

The chain couples TRBV24-1 to TRBJ1-2; 8 bases match TRBD1. The CDR3 is 14 residues long. Germline lookup yields CDR1 KGHDR and CDR2 SFDVKD. V gave up 4 bases and J gave up 8 bases; unmatched junction bases: 8. The CDR3 bases are TGTGCCACCAGTGAATCCGGGACAGGCGACGGCTACACCTTC. Translating it yields CATSESGTGDGYTF.

The CDR3 loop reads CASSLDRGSGSPLHF. DNA for the CDR3: TGTGCCAGCAGCTTAGACAGGGGGTCCGGTTCACCCCTCCACTTT. The chain couples TRBV7-9 to TRBJ1-6; 8 nucleotides agree with TRBD1. Germline CDR1 is SEHNR and CDR2 is FQNEAQ (reference sequence). The CDR3 is 15 residues long. V trimming: 1 base; J trimming: 9 bases; junction bases outside the gene matches: 5.

This clonotype was counted ten times or more. The chain employs TRBV12-3 or TRBV12-4 and TRBJ2-3; D uncertain. This CDR3 contains 12 residues. The ends were cut back, 1 base at V and 8 bases at J, with 7 bases in the middle. The DNA of the CDR3 is TGTGCCAGCAGTTTAGGGGCAGTTACGCAGTATTTT. Translating gives CASSLGAVTQYF.

This clonotype was found a few times. This rearrangement joins TRBV29-1 to TRBJ2-3; D ambiguous. The germline gives CDR1 SQVTM, CDR2 ANQGSEA. V was clipped by 0 bases and J by 4 bases, with 23 bases between them. The CDR3 length is 18 residues. Here the CDR3 reads CSVEDPRFRSNPADTQYF. The CDR3 DNA sequence: TGCAGCGTTGAAGATCCAAGGTTCCGGTCCAACCCCGCAGATACGCAGTATTTT.

The table lists this clonotype with a few counts. The chain has TRBV30 and TRBJ1-1; no clear D. In germline, CDR1 is GTSNPN, CDR2 SVGIG (reference sequence). The CDR3 runs to 11 residues. Trimming cost V 4 bases and J 3 bases, with 6 bases left between them. Here the CDR3 DNA reads TGTGCCTGGAATCCGCACACTGAAGCTTTCTTT. It is translated as CAWNPHTEAFF.

With regard to this clonotype: One base away lies a much larger clone, so this may be a sequencing read error. The genes are TRBV4-3 and TRBJ1-6, with no clear D. This CDR3 contains 15 residues. Per germline, CDR1 LGHNA and CDR2 YSLEER. The CDR3: CASSQARLNYAPLYF. In DNA form, the CDR3 reads TGCGCCAGCAGCCAAGCCCGGTTAAATTATGCACCCCTCTACTTT.

Ten or more counts support this clonotype. The rearrangement links TRBV10-3 to TRBJ2-7, with 9 bases lining up with TRBD1. The ends lost 3 bases at V and 6 bases at J; junction bases unmatched: 6. The CDR3 is 14 residues long. Germline V lookup: CDR1 ENHRY, CDR2 SYGVKD. The CDR3 bases are TGTGCCATCAGTGACCCGGACAGGGGCTCCGAGCAGTACGTC. It translates to CAISDPDRGSEQYV.

There are a few counts of this clonotype. The chain is built from TRBV15 and TRBJ1-1; D is perhaps TRBD1 (5 bases). This CDR3 has 15 residues. V lost 0 bases and J lost 4, with 12 bases in between. Germline CDR1 is LNHNV and CDR2 is YYDKDF (reference sequence). CDR3 bases: TGTGCCACCAGCAGAGATGGGGGGGTCGGCACTGAAGCTTTCTTT. This translates into CATSRDGGVGTEAFF.

The rearrangement links TRBV12-3 or TRBV12-4 to TRBJ1-1; TRBD1 is a possible D gene (5 bases). The CDR3 is 15 amino acids. Trimming pared 5 bases from V and 3 bases from J, leaving 16 bases between. The CDR3: CASSGTGARDTEAFF. DNA for the CDR3: TGTGCCAGCAGTGGAACCGGGGCTAGGGACACTGAAGCTTTCTTT.

This clonotype has ten or more counts. The rearrangement uses TRBV12-3 or TRBV12-4 and TRBJ2-7, with 7 bases identical to TRBD1. After removal of 4 bases from V and 2 bases from J, the junction contained 8 bases not matched to a gene. This CDR3 region has 15 residues. CDR3 protein: CASSSNRGKPYEQYF. Here the CDR3 DNA reads TGTGCCAGCAGTTCCAACAGGGGAAAGCCCTACGAGCAGTACTTC.

This clonotype was found many times. The chain carries TRBV20-1 and TRBJ1-2; D ambiguous. CDR3 length equals 14 residues. The V gene lost 5 bases and the J gene lost 6 bases, with 19 bases spanning the gap. The germline V gene encodes CDR1 DFQATT and CDR2 SNEGSKA (reference sequence). The chain's CDR3 is CSALSDLIPNGYTF. CDR3 coding DNA: TGCAGTGCTTTATCGGACCTCATACCCAATGGCTACACCTTC.

The rearrangement links TRBV7-2 to TRBJ2-5, with D possibly TRBD2 on 6 matching bases. The V gene lost 5 bases and the J gene lost 2 bases, with 15 bases spanning the gap. Per germline, CDR1 SGHTA and CDR2 FQGNSA. The CDR3 is 15 residues long. The CDR3 nucleotides are TGTGCCAGCAGCCCGAGTCCTAGCGATCAAGAGACCCAGTACTTC. Its translation: CASSPSPSDQETQYF.

The rearrangement uses TRBV20-1 and TRBJ1-1; the D gene is possibly TRBD1 (5 bases). The CDR3 runs 14 residues. The V end lost 5 bases, the J end lost 4 bases, and 17 bases lay between the germline ends. Germline assignment: CDR1 DFQATT and CDR2 SNEGSKA (reference sequence). As DNA, the CDR3 is TGCAGTGCTCCTTTCTCTGGGGGGGGCACTGAAGCTTTCTTT. This codes for CSAPFSGGGTEAFF.

Note on this clonotype: This may stem from a read error, because a much larger clone lies one nucleotide away. The chain couples TRBV13 to TRBJ2-7, with no clear D. CDR3 length equals 14 residues. Germline values: CDR1 PRHDT, CDR2 FYEKMQ (reference sequence). Between the trimmed V and J ends, which lost 0 bases and 6 bases, there was a span of 12 bases. CDR3 loop: CASSLGRLPTEQYF. In DNA form, the CDR3 reads TGTGCCAGCAGCTTAGGCCGGCTCCCAACCGAGCAGTACTTC.

The CDR3 loop reads CASSLSANDSPLHF. For the CDR3, the DNA is TGTGCCAGCAGTTTATCGGCGAATGATTCACCCCTCCACTTT. This chain connects TRBV27 to TRBJ1-6; D is ambiguous. Germline V CDR1 and CDR2: MNHEY, SMNVEV (reference sequence). The CDR3 length is 14 residues. The V end lost 0 bases, the J end lost 8 bases, and 8 bases lay between the germline ends.